The source of this TCR beta chain is a study of PD-L1 blockade in urothelial cancer. Assay used: immunoSEQ multiplex PCR; TCRdb lists only in-frame clones, some missing. The table lists about 55,000 clones, about 80% of them singletons. This TCR came from a man between 65 and 85 years old with urothelial cancer. Sequences were derived from PBMCs, sampled around atezolizumab (anti-PD-L1) treatment.

CDR3 loop: CASSSIAGTGNTEAFF. For the CDR3, the DNA is TGTGCCAGCAGCTCTATTGCGGGGACGGGGAACACTGAAGCTTTCTTT. The V call is TRBV7-2, the J call TRBJ1-1; possibly TRBD1 for D (5 bases). Looked up from germline, CDR1 is SGHTA and CDR2 is FQGNSA. The CDR3 loop spans 16 amino acids. V gave up 4 bases and J gave up 1 base, with 16 bases separating them.